This note documents a single T cell receptor (beta chain) sequence. The target antigen is unknown. The germline V gene has CDR1 MNHEY and CDR2 SVGAGI. V lost 3 bases and J 7 bases, leaving 6 bases between the germline ends. CDR3 size: 12 residues. This entry belongs to a study of OX40 agonist ivuxolimab in advanced cancers. Study observations and caveats: No determination was made of the antigen specificity of the expanded peripheral T cells.

The repertoire was sequenced with immunoSEQ multiplex PCR; TCRdb's copy has only in-frame clones and lacks some. The sample comprises about 82,000 clones, more than 80% of which are singletons, and over 0.2% rests with the top ten. This receptor was taken from an adult with an advanced solid tumor such as melanoma, head and neck, liver or kidney cancer. Here the sequenced sample was CD4+ or CD8+ T cells sorted from blood, taken in a trial of the OX40 agonist ivuxolimab. This chain links TRBV6-5 with TRBJ2-2; D is uncertain. The CDR3 region is CASSYTLGELFF. Written as DNA, the CDR3 is TGTGCCAGCAGTTATACCCTCGGGGAGCTGTTTTTT.